This TCR beta chain was sequenced for a study of blood T cell repertoires in COVID-19. At the level of the study: The study drew acute and convalescent COVID-19 samples from the United States, Italy and Spain. The analysed material was cDNA or gDNA that came from T cells, B-cell-depleted T cells, or PBMCs.

The CDR3 consists of 14 residues. The junction had 4 bases not matched to a gene; V was cut back by 6 bases and J by 0 bases. Looked up from germline, CDR1 is SGDLS and CDR2 is YYNGEE. Original methodology: Estimation of nucleated cell counts was performed using reference gene primer amplification. Method: immunoSEQ multiplex PCR; TCRdb's copy keeps in-frame clones and lacks some. V and J calls and clone size follow that table, whereas D and trimming were derived from the DNA. The sample shows some 460,000 clones, about 89% of them seen only once. The sample taken for sequencing was peripheral blood. This chain links TRBV9 with TRBJ1-1; 8 bases map to TRBD1. The origin of this receptor is a woman aged 25-40 years with acute or convalescent COVID-19. CDR3 bases: TGTGCCAGCACGGCAGGGGGCCTGAACACTGAAGCTTTCTTT. Protein: CASTAGGLNTEAFF.